The 10 T cell receptor beta chains listed next were all sequenced from one sample in a study of blood T cells in healthy people across ages. Primers used in a second PCR of about 7 to 12 cycles were a sample-barcoded 5' primer and a J-beta primer mix. TCRdb analysed the 5' RACE reads with MiXCR anew, one entry per CDR3 protein. The data hold hundreds of thousands of distinct CDR3 sequences, with 24% observed a single time. These data were also filed under a second study, of T cells of mothers and their children.

Material: blood. These receptor sequences come from a boy younger than 18 in good health.

The chain recombines TRBV29-1 with TRBJ1-4; the D gene is possibly TRBD1 (6 bases). CDR3 length: 14 residues. The V gene's germline CDR1 is SQVTM and CDR2 ANQGSEA. V shed 6 bases and J shed 7 bases, with 18 bases lying between them. In DNA, the CDR3 is TGCAGCGTCGCCAACAGGGACGCGGGTGAAAAACTGTTTTTT. Its translation is CSVANRDAGEKLFF.

This chain uses TRBV28 with TRBJ1-1; D ambiguous. From germline, CDR1 is MDHEN and CDR2 SYDVKM. The V gene lost 7 bases and the J gene lost 9 bases, with 12 bases spanning the gap. CDR3 length: 11 amino acids. CDR3 loop: CASIAGLKAFF. The DNA of the CDR3 is TGTGCCAGCATAGCTGGGTTAAAAGCTTTCTTT.

The chain recombines TRBV4-3 with TRBJ2-1; TRBD2 matches 9 bases. V shed 4 bases and J 2 bases; nucleotides not matched to a gene: 6. The CDR3 is made up of 16 amino acids. Germline assignment: CDR1 LGHNA and CDR2 YSLEER. The CDR3: CASSRGLAGTYNEQFF. The CDR3 bases are TGCGCCAGCAGCCGGGGGCTAGCGGGGACCTACAATGAGCAGTTCTTC.

The rearrangement links TRBV19 to TRBJ2-1; possibly TRBD1 or TRBD2 for D (5 bases each). The CDR3 has 14 residues. Germline V gene sequence: CDR1 LNHDA, CDR2 SQIVND (reference sequence). V was shortened by 7 bases and J by 0 bases, with 10 bases between the two germline ends. CDR3 nucleotide sequence: TGTGCCAGTATGATGAGGGGCTCCTACAATGAGCAGTTCTTC. It codes for CASMMRGSYNEQFF.

This clonotype was counted between two and nine times. J is TRBJ2-7 and V is TRBV27; a weak D match, TRBD2 (5 bases). Trimming took 5 bases from V and 0 from J, leaving 11 bases between them. The CDR3 has 14 amino acids. The germline V gene has CDR1 MNHEY and CDR2 SMNVEV (reference sequence). The CDR3 here is CASSIARDSYEQYF. The CDR3 nucleotides are TGTGCCAGCAGTATAGCTCGGGACTCCTACGAGCAGTACTTC.

This clonotype was observed a few times. The chain couples TRBV7-6 to TRBJ1-1, with 8 bases lining up with TRBD1. Germline trimming cut 4 bases from V and 1 base from J; bases unmatched to any gene: 5. CDR3 size: 15 residues. From germline, CDR1 is SGHVS and CDR2 FNYEAQ. CDR3 loop: CASSYAGGGNTEAFF. Written as DNA, the CDR3 is TGTGCCAGCAGCTACGCAGGGGGCGGGAACACTGAAGCTTTCTTT.

The V call is TRBV4-2, the J call TRBJ2-5; 9 positions match TRBD1. Unmatched junction bases numbered 3, after V lost 1 base and J lost 3 bases. The CDR3 sequence is 15 residues long. Germline lookup yields CDR1 LGHNA and CDR2 YNFKEQ. The CDR3 reads CASSQGGTGKETQYF. CDR3 DNA sequence: TGTGCCAGCAGCCAAGGCGGGACAGGGAAAGAGACCCAGTACTTC.

This clonotype has just a few counts. V is TRBV9 and J is TRBJ2-6; 7 bases are shared with TRBD1. This CDR3 contains 17 residues. CDR1 SGDLS and CDR2 YYNGEE come from the germline V gene. J was trimmed by 0 bases and V by 0 bases; bases with no gene match: 3. Here the CDR3 DNA reads TGTGCCAGCAGCGTAGGGGACAGAAGCTCTGGGGCCAACGTCCTGACTTTC. Translation gives CASSVGDRSSGANVLTF.

The chain has TRBV6-2 or TRBV6-3 and TRBJ2-7; no clear D gene. Germline V gene lookup returns CDR1 MNHEY and CDR2 SVGEGT. This CDR3 is 13 amino acids long. V lost 2 bases and J lost 3, with 8 bases in between. The DNA of the CDR3 is TGTGCCAGCAGTTACGGGAAAGTCTACGAGCAGTACTTC. Protein sequence: CASSYGKVYEQYF.

The genes are TRBV7-3 and TRBJ1-6; TRBD1 agrees at 7 bases. In germline, CDR1 is SGHTA, CDR2 FQGTGA. The junction had 8 bases not matched to a gene; V was cut back by 1 base and J by 8 bases. CDR3 length: 16 amino acids. CDR3 DNA sequence: TGTGCCAGCAGCTTAAGGGGGGGACAGAGAGATTCACCCCTCCACTTT. Translation gives CASSLRGGQRDSPLHF.